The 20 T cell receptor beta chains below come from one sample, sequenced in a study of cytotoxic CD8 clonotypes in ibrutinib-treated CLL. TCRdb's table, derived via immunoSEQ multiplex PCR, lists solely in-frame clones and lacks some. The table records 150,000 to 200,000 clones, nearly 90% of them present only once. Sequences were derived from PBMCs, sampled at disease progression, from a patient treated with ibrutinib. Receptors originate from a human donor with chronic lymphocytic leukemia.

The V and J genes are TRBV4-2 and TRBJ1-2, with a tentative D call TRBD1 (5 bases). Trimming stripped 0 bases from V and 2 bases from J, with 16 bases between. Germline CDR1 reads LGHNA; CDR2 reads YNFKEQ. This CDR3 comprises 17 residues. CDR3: CASSQDLAGKGNYGYTF. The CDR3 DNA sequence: TGTGCCAGCAGCCAAGATTTGGCCGGTAAGGGGAACTATGGCTACACCTTC.

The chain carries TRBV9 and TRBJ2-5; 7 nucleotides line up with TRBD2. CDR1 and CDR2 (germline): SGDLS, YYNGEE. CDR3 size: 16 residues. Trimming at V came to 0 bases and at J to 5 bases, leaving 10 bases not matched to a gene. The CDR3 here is CASSVARLSGTETQYF. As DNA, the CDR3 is TGTGCCAGCAGCGTAGCACGACTGAGCGGGACGGAGACCCAGTACTTC.

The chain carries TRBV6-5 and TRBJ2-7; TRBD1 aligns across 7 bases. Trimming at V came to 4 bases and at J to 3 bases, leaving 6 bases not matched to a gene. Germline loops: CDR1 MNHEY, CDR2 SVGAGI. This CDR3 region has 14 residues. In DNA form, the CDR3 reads TGTGCCAGCAGTTCGTTAGGGGGCGACTACGAGCAGTACTTC. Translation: CASSSLGGDYEQYF.

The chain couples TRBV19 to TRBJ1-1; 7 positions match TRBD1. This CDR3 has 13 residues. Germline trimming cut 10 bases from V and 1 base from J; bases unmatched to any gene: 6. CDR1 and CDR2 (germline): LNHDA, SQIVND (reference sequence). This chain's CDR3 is CATSDRANTEAFF. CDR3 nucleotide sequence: TGTGCCACTTCAGACAGGGCGAACACTGAAGCTTTCTTT.

The CDR3 sequence is CATSTPEGVQPQHF. The CDR3 DNA is TGTGCCACCAGCACCCCTGAGGGGGTTCAGCCCCAGCATTTT. The rearrangement uses TRBV15 and TRBJ1-5; D perhaps matches TRBD1 (6 bases). CDR1 is LNHNV and CDR2 is YYDKDF in the germline V gene (reference sequence). The CDR3 contains 14 residues. The V end lost 4 bases, the J end lost 6 bases, and 13 bases lay between the germline ends.

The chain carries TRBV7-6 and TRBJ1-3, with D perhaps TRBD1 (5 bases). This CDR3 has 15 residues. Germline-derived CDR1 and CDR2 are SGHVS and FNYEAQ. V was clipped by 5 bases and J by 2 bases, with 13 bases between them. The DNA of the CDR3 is TGTGCCAGCAGCCCTAAACCGGGGCCTGGAAACACCATATATTTT. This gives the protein CASSPKPGPGNTIYF.

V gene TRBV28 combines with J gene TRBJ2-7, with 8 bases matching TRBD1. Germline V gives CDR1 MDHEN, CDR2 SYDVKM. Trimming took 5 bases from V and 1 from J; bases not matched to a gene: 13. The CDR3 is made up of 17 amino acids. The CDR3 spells CASSLRARRDRSYEQYF. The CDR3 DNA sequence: TGTGCCAGCAGTCTACGGGCCCGCCGGGACAGGTCCTACGAGCAGTACTTC. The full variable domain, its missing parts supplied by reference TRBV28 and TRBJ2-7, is DVKVTQSSRYLVKRTGEKVFLECVQDMDHENMFWYRQDPGLGLRLIYFSYDVKMKEKGDIPEGYSVSREKKERFSLILESASTNQTSMYLCASSLRARRDRSYEQYFGPGTRLTVT.

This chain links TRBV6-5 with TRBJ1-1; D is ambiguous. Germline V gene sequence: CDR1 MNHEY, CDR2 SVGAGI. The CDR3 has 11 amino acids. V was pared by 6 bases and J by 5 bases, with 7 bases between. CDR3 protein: CASRSGTEAFF. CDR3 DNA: TGTGCCAGCAGGAGTGGAACTGAAGCTTTCTTT.

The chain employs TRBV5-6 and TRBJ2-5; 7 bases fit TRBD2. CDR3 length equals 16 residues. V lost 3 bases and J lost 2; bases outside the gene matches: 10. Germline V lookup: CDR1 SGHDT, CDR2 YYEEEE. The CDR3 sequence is CASSSYSSSGQETQYF. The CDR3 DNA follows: TGTGCCAGCAGCTCCTACTCCTCTAGCGGTCAAGAGACCCAGTACTTC.

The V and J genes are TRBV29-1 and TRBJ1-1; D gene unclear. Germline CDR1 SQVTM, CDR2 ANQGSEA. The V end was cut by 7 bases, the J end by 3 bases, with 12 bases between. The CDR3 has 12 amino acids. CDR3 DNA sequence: TGCAGCGCTTCCTATAGGGACACTGAAGCTTTCTTT. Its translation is CSASYRDTEAFF.

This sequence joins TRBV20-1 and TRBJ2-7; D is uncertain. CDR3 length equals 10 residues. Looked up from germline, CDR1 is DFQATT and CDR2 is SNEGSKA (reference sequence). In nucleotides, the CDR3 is TGCAGCGTCGCGTCGGGCGAGCAGTACTTC. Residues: CSVASGEQYF.

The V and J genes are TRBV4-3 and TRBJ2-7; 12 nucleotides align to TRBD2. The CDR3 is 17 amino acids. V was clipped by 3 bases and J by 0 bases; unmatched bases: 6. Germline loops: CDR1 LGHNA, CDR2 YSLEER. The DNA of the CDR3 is TGCGCCAGCAGCCACTTACTAGCGGGAGGACACTCCTACGAGCAGTACTTC. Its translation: CASSHLLAGGHSYEQYF.

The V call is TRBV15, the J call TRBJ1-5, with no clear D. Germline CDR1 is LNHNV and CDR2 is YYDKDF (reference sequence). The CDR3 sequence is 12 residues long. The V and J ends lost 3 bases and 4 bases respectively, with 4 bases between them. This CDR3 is CATSSPNQPQHF. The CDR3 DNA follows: TGTGCCACCAGCAGCCCTAATCAGCCCCAGCATTTT.

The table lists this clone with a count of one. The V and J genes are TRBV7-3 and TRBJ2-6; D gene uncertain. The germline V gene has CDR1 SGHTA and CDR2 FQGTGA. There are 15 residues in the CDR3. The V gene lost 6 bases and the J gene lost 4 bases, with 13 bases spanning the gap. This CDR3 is CASRSEYRGANVLTF. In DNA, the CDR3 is TGTGCCAGCAGGTCAGAGTATCGGGGGGCCAACGTCCTGACTTTC.

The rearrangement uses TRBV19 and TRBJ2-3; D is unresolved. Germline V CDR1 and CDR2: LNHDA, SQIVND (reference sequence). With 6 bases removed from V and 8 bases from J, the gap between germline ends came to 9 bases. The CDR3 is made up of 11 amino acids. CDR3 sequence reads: CASRQLSTQYF. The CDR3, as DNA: TGTGCCAGTAGACAGCTAAGTACGCAGTATTTT.

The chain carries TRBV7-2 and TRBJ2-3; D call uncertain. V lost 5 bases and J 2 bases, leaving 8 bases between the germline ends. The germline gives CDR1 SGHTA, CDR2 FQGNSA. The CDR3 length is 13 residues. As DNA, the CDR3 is TGTGCCAGCAGCCACGAGAACACAGATACGCAGTATTTT. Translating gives CASSHENTDTQYF.

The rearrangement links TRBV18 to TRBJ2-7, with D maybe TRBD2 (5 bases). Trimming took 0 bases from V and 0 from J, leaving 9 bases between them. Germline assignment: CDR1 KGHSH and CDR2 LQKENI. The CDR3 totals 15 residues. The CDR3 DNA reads TGTGCCAGCTCACCACCAACGGGGAGCTCCTACGAGCAGTACTTC. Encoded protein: CASSPPTGSSYEQYF.

The chain's CDR3 is CASSIPGAGMVDQPQHF. DNA for the CDR3: TGTGCCAGTAGCATCCCCGGGGCAGGAATGGTAGATCAGCCCCAGCATTTT. The chain uses TRBV19 and TRBJ1-5; tentative D call: TRBD1 (5 bases). The CDR3 has 17 amino acids. V was pared by 6 bases and J by 5 bases, with 23 bases between. Germline values: CDR1 LNHDA, CDR2 SQIVND (reference sequence).

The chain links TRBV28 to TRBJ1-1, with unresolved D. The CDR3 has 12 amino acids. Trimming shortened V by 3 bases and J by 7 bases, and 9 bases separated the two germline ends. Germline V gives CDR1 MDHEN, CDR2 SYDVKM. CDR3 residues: CASSFLRSEAFF. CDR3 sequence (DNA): TGTGCCAGCAGTTTCCTCCGGAGTGAAGCTTTCTTT. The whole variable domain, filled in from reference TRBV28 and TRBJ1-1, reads DVKVTQSSRYLVKRTGEKVFLECVQDMDHENMFWYRQDPGLGLRLIYFSYDVKMKEKGDIPEGYSVSREKKERFSLILESASTNQTSMYLCASSFLRSEAFFGQGTRLTVV.

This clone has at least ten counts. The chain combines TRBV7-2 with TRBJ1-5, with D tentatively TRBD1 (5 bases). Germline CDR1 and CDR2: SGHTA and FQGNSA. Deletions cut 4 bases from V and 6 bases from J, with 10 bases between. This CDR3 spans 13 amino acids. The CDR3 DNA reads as TGTGCCAGCAGCTCCAGGGCACTTCAGCCCCAGCATTTT. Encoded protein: CASSSRALQPQHF. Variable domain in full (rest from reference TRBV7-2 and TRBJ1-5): GAGVSQSPSNKVTEKGKDVELRCDPISGHTALYWYRQSLGQGLEFLIYFQGNSAPDKSGLPSDRFSAERTGGSVSTLTIQRTQQEDSAVYLCASSSRALQPQHFGDGTRLSIL.